Listed below are T cell receptor beta chains from one sample, sequenced in a study of blood T cells in healthy people across ages. Using its own MiXCR run on the 5' RACE reads, TCRdb lists one record per CDR3 protein. The table has 750,000 to 950,000 distinct CDR3 sequences, 25% to 35% seen once; the top ten hold about 10%. These data were also reused for a study on T cells of mothers and their children.

Sample: blood. The receptors shown here come from a woman in her thirties or forties in good health. CDR3s include the opening cysteine and the closing phenylalanine or tryptophan. The D gene is left open where the match is weak. For some rows the clone size is stated as once, few or many, or as a class when expanded; others skip it.

d_gene | j_gene | v_gene | abundance | CDR3aa | CDR3nt
TRBD2 | TRBJ2-1 | TRBV5-1 | many | CASSMGLAGGQNEQFF | TGCGCCAGCAGCATGGGACTAGCGGGGGGGCAGAATGAGCAGTTCTTC
NA | TRBJ1-2 | TRBV2 | few | CASNGEEYGYTF | TGTGCCAGCAACGGAGAAGAGTATGGCTACACCTTC
TRBD1 | TRBJ2-2 | TRBV7-6 | NA | CASSATYRGFVAGELFF | TGCGCCAGCAGCGCGACGTACAGGGGTTTTGTTGCCGGGGAGCTGTTTTTT
NA | TRBJ1-1 | TRBV6-2/TRBV6-3 | few | CASSYWVAGAMNTEAFF | TGTGCCAGCAGTTACTGGGTGGCGGGGGCGATGAACACTGAAGCTTTCTTT
NA | TRBJ1-2 | TRBV6-2/TRBV6-3 | few | CASSSRDYGGYGYTF | TGTGCCAGCAGTTCCCGGGACTACGGCGGGTATGGCTACACCTTC
TRBD2 | TRBJ2-4 | TRBV2 | once | CATQTSGGAGEQYF | TGTGCCACCCAGACTAGCGGGGGGGCGGGTGAGCAGTACTTC
NA | TRBJ2-1 | TRBV9 | few | CASSVGDGGNEQFF | TGTGCCAGCAGCGTAGGGGACGGTGGGAATGAGCAGTTCTTC
NA | TRBJ1-1 | TRBV7-2 | NA | CASSLGRAPENTEAFF | TGTGCCAGCAGCTTAGGACGGGCCCCGGAGAACACTGAAGCTTTCTTT
NA | TRBJ2-1 | TRBV20-1 | many | CSARPMGRGAVEQFF | TGCAGTGCTAGACCGATGGGACGGGGGGCAGTCGAGCAGTTCTTC
NA | TRBJ1-1 | TRBV7-3 | NA | CASSLRFNAQKMNTEAFF | TGTGCCAGCAGCTTAAGGTTTAACGCACAGAAAATGAACACTGAAGCTTTCTTT
NA | TRBJ1-1 | TRBV2 | NA | CASRELGYTEAFF | TGTGCCAGCAGAGAGTTGGGTTACACTGAAGCTTTCTTT
NA | TRBJ1-2 | TRBV7-2 | few | CATRGAGYGYTF | TGTGCCACCCGAGGGGCGGGCTATGGCTACACCTTC
NA | TRBJ2-1 | TRBV9 | few | CASSPWPKGPAINEQFF | TGTGCCAGCAGCCCCTGGCCGAAGGGACCCGCGATCAATGAGCAGTTCTTC
TRBD1 | TRBJ2-4 | TRBV29-1 | NA | CSVDSGGENIQYF | TGCAGCGTGGATTCAGGGGGCGAAAACATTCAGTACTTC
NA | TRBJ2-5 | TRBV11-2 | few | CASSLDFGDAAQYF | TGTGCCAGCAGCTTAGATTTTGGGGATGCGGCCCAGTACTTC
NA | TRBJ2-7 | TRBV7-2 | NA | CASSLSGPRIQQYF | TGTGCCAGCAGCCTGTCTGGACCCCGGATCCAGCAGTACTTC
TRBD1 | TRBJ1-2 | TRBV3-1 | NA | CASSQDRGTFYGYTF | TGTGCCAGCAGCCAAGACAGGGGGACCTTCTATGGCTACACCTTC
NA | TRBJ2-1 | TRBV7-3 | NA | CASSLGQTNEQFF | TGTGCCAGCAGCTTAGGGCAGACCAATGAGCAGTTCTTC
NA | TRBJ2-1 | TRBV19 | NA | CASSKSRGVDEQFF | TGTGCCAGTAGTAAGTCCCGCGGAGTCGATGAGCAGTTCTTC
NA | TRBJ2-1 | TRBV20-1 | many | CSALDGGDYNEQFF | TGCAGTGCCCTTGACGGGGGAGATTACAATGAGCAGTTCTTC
TRBD2 | TRBJ2-1 | TRBV7-8 | many | CASALSGTYNEQFF | TGTGCCAGTGCGCTTAGCGGGACTTACAATGAGCAGTTCTTC
TRBD2 | TRBJ2-3 | TRBV9 | NA | CASSVGKTSGPLSRTDTQYF | TGTGCCAGCAGCGTAGGTAAAACTAGCGGGCCCCTTTCTAGAACAGATACGCAGTATTTT
TRBD1 | TRBJ1-1 | TRBV9 | NA | CASSGPGTGGNTEAFF | TGTGCCAGCAGCGGGCCTGGGACAGGGGGGAACACTGAAGCTTTCTTT